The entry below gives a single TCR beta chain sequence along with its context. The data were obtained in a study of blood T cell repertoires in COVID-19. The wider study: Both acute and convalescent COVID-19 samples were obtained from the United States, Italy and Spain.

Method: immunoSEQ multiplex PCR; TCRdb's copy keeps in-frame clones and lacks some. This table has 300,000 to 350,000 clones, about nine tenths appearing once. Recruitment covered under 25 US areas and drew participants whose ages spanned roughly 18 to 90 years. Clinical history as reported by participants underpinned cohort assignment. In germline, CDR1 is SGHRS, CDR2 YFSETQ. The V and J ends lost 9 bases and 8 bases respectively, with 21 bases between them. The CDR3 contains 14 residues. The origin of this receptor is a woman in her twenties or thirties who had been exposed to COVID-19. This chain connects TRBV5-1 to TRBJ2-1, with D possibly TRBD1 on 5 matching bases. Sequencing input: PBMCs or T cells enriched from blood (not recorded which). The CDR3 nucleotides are TGCGCCACCGCGTGGCGGATAGGGGAAGATGAGCAGTTCTTC. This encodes CATAWRIGEDEQFF.